The TCR beta chain under discussion was sequenced for a study of blood T cell repertoires in COVID-19. Looking at the study overall: Sample material is recorded as cDNA or gDNA derived from T cells, B-cell-depleted T cells, or PBMCs.

In the original workflow: Using reference gene primer amplification, nucleated cell counts were estimated. TCRdb keeps only in-frame clones here, not all; method: immunoSEQ multiplex PCR. V, J and clone size are those of that table, while D and trimming were read from the DNA. Among about 210,000 clones listed, around four fifths were seen once. A Seattle source enrolled patients during active infection and followed them longitudinally. Deletions cut 5 bases from V and 1 base from J, with 15 bases between. Germline values: CDR1 MDHEN, CDR2 SYDVKM. The CDR3 contains 15 residues. V gene TRBV28 combines with J gene TRBJ2-7, with unresolved D. Source material: peripheral blood. The origin of this receptor is an elderly woman with COVID-19, enrolled during active disease. As DNA, the CDR3 is TGTGCCAGCAGTCTTCAGACTCCCGGATCCTACGAGCAGTACTTC. This codes for CASSLQTPGSYEQYF. The whole variable domain, filled in from reference TRBV28 and TRBJ2-7, reads DVKVTQSSRYLVKRTGEKVFLECVQDMDHENMFWYRQDPGLGLRLIYFSYDVKMKEKGDIPEGYSVSREKKERFSLILESASTNQTSMYLCASSLQTPGSYEQYFGPGTRLTVT.